This T cell receptor beta chain stems from a study of T cells expressing NK-cell markers. This CDR3 is built from 15 residues. The germline V gene encodes CDR1 KGHDR and CDR2 SFDVKD. TCRdb derives one entry per CDR3 protein from the 5' RACE reads, leaving out DNA. This listing includes some 440,000 distinct CDR3 sequences. The TCR sequence derives from a woman aged 50 to 60 in good health. This rearrangement joins TRBV24-1 to TRBJ1-2; TCRdb's D call, TRBD1, is unchecked because there is no DNA. The sequenced sample consisted of blood T cells: a sorted CD56 or NKG2C T cell subset, CD4+ or CD8+ T cells, or bulk PBMC T cells (not recorded which). CDR3 amino acids: CATSAGTAKTYGYTF.